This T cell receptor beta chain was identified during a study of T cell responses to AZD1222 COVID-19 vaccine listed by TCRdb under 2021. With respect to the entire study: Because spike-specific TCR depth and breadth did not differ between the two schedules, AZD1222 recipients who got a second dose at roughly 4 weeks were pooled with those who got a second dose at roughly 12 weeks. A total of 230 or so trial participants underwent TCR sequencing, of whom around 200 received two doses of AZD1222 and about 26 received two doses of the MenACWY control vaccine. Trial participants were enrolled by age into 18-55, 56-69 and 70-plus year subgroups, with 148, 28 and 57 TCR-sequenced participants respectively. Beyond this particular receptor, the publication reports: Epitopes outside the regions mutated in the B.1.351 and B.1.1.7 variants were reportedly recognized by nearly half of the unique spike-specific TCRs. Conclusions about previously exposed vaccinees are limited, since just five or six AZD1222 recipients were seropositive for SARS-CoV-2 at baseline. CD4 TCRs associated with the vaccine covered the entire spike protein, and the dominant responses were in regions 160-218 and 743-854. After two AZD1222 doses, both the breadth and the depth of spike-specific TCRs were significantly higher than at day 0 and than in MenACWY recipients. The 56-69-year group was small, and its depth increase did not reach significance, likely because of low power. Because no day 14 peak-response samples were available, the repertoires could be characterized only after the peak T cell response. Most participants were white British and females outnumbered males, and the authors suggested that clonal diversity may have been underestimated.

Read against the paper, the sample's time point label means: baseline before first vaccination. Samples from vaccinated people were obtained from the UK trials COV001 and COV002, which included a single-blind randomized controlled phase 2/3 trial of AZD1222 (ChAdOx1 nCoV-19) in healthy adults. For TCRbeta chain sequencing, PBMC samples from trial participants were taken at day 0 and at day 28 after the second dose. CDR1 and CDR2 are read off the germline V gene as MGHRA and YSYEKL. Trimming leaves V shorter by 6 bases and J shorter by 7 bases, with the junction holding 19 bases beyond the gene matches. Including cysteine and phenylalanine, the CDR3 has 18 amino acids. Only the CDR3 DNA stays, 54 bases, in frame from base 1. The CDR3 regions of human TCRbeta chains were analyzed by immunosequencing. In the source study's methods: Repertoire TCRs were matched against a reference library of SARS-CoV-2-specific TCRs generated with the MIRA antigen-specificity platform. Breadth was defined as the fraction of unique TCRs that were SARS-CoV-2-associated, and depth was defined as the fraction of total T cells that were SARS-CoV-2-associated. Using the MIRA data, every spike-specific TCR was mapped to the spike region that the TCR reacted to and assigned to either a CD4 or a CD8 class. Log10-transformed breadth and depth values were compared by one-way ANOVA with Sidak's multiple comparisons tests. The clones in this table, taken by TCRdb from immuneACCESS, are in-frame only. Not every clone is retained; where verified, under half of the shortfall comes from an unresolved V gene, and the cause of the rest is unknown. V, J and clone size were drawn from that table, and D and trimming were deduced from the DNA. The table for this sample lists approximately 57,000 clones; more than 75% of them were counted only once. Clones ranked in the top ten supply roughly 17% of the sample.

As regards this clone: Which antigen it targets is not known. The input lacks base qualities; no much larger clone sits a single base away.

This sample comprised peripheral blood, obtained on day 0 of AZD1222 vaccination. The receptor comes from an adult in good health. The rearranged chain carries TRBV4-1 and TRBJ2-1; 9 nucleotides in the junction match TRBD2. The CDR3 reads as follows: CASSPLTLSSGRKNEQFF. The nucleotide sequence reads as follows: TGCGCCAGCAGTCCCTTAACGCTTAGTAGCGGGAGAAAAAATGAGCAGTTCTTC.